This record covers a single TCR beta chain. The antigen remains unidentified. PCR involved 60 Vbeta and 13 Jbeta primers. TCRdb keeps only in-frame clones here, not all; method: immunoSEQ multiplex PCR. The repertoire includes around 100,000 clones, 79% of them detected once, and around 3% sits in the top ten. The sample originates from a study of cytomegalovirus exposure and HLA in healthy donors. Study-level information: Of all 400 or so donors who were genotyped, roughly 81% belonged to the Caucasian-associated ancestry cluster. General study results and limits: In vitro, three CMV-associated chains proved specific for CMV antigens. Cytomegalovirus-associated TCR beta chains were listed, numbering some 180. Segments of the TCR beta V type were, in most cases, productive about 87% or about 30% of the time in an earlier analysis.

The sequence was obtained from a woman between 18 and 29 years old in good health and CMV-seropositive. The sample was PBMCs.

The CDR3 coding sequence is TGTGCCAGCAGTGAAGGAGGGGGAAGTCAGCCCCAGCATTTT. It yields the protein CASSEGGGSQPQHF. The V call is TRBV6-1, the J call TRBJ1-5; D might be TRBD1 (6 bases). Germline CDR1 reads MNHNS; CDR2 reads SASEGT. The CDR3 is 14 residues long. Trimming stripped 1 base from V and 6 bases from J, with 10 bases between.